These T cell receptor beta chains were read from a single sample in a study of blood T cells in healthy people across ages. TCRdb re-analysed the 5' RACE reads in MiXCR, keeping a single row per CDR3 protein. The sample has around 520,000 distinct CDR3 sequences; around a quarter are singletons. The data were also submitted as part of a second study, on T cells of mothers and their children.

Sample: blood. These receptors were obtained from a boy between 2 and 10 years old in good health. CDR3s include the opening cysteine and the closing phenylalanine or tryptophan. A D gene is named only where the DNA matches it firmly. Clone size is given for some rows only: seen once, a few or many times, or a class if the clone is expanded.

-	14	TRBJ2-5	TRBD2	TRBV10-3	CAIGTGGNQETQYF	TGTGCCATCGGAACGGGAGGGAACCAAGAGACCCAGTACTTC
-	14	TRBJ2-7	-	TRBV27	CASSPRAWGDEQYF	TGTGCCAGCAGTCCGAGGGCATGGGGTGACGAGCAGTACTTC
-	15	TRBJ1-2	-	TRBV5-5	CASSLTPNTNYGYTF	TGTGCCAGCAGCTTGACGCCAAACACTAACTATGGCTACACCTTC
-	16	TRBJ2-3	TRBD1	TRBV20-1	CSASRGTGVGTDTQYF	TGCAGTGCTAGCCGGGGAACAGGGGTGGGCACAGATACGCAGTATTTT
many	14	TRBJ1-1	-	TRBV6-1	CASRQGGRGTEAFF	TGTGCCAGCAGACAGGGAGGACGGGGCACTGAAGCTTTCTTT
few	14	TRBJ2-5	TRBD1	TRBV12-3/TRBV12-4	CASSHDRGLETQYF	TGTGCCAGCAGTCATGACAGGGGGCTAGAGACCCAGTACTTC
-	13	TRBJ2-7	-	TRBV29-1	CSVGTTSNYEQYF	TGCAGCGTTGGGACAACGTCAAATTACGAGCAGTACTTC
-	13	TRBJ2-5	TRBD2	TRBV20-1	CSAGRGGQETQYF	TGCAGTGCGGGCCGCGGGGGGCAAGAGACCCAGTACTTC
-	15	TRBJ1-6	-	TRBV21-1	CASSKGWDKDSPLHF	TGTGCCAGCAGCAAAGGTTGGGATAAGGATTCACCCCTCCACTTT
few	14	TRBJ1-2	TRBD1	TRBV25-1	CASSVTGEPYGYTF	TGTGCCAGCAGTGTCACAGGGGAACCCTATGGCTACACCTTC
few	15	TRBJ2-4	TRBD1	TRBV12-3/TRBV12-4	CASSSGPGQENIQYF	TGTGCCAGCAGTTCCGGACCGGGACAGGAAAACATTCAGTACTTC
-	15	TRBJ2-2	-	TRBV2	CASSEASPSTGELFF	TGTGCCAGCAGTGAAGCTAGCCCCAGCACCGGGGAGCTGTTTTTT
few	16	TRBJ2-7	TRBD1	TRBV11-1	CASSTPWDRSSYEQYF	TGTGCCAGCAGCACACCATGGGACAGGAGCTCCTACGAGCAGTACTTC
many	14	TRBJ1-2	TRBD1	TRBV11-2	CASSTTDRRDGYTF	TGTGCCAGCAGCACGACGGACAGGCGGGATGGCTACACCTTC
-	15	TRBJ2-1	-	TRBV7-9	CASSLVKMDFNEQFF	TGTGCCAGCAGCTTGGTTAAGATGGACTTCAATGAGCAGTTCTTC
-	14	TRBJ1-2	-	TRBV7-9	CASSLASGFYGYTF	TGTGCCAGCAGCTTAGCGTCCGGGTTCTATGGCTACACCTTC
-	14	TRBJ2-4	-	TRBV5-1	CASSLGQRLNIQYF	TGCGCCAGCAGCTTGGGACAGCGGCTAAACATTCAGTACTTC
many	14	TRBJ1-1	-	TRBV5-5	CASSLGDMNTEAFF	TGTGCCAGCAGCTTAGGGGATATGAACACTGAAGCTTTCTTT
-	13	TRBJ1-2	-	TRBV2	CASSESAGHGYTF	TGTGCCAGCAGTGAGTCGGCAGGGCATGGCTACACCTTC
-	16	TRBJ1-3	TRBD1	TRBV12-3/TRBV12-4	CASSLAGQGAGNTIYF	TGTGCCAGCAGTTTAGCTGGTCAGGGGGCTGGAAACACCATATATTTT
-	14	TRBJ1-5	-	TRBV25-1	CASSEGGGNQPQHF	TGTGCCAGCAGTGAAGGAGGGGGCAATCAGCCCCAGCATTTT
-	21	TRBJ2-5	TRBD2	TRBV20-1	CSAPGQEVDRLAGGPGETQYF	TGCAGTGCTCCGGGACAGGAAGTAGATAGACTAGCGGGAGGGCCAGGGGAGACCCAGTACTTC
-	12	TRBJ2-7	-	TRBV20-1	CSARGVEREQYF	TGCAGTGCTAGAGGGGTGGAGCGCGAGCAGTACTTC
-	15	TRBJ2-4	TRBD2	TRBV6-5	CASSEGRVDKNIQYF	TGTGCCAGCAGTGAGGGGAGGGTGGACAAAAACATTCAGTACTTC
-	13	TRBJ1-4	-	TRBV7-9	CAVRAALDEKLFF	TGTGCCGTCCGGGCAGCCTTGGATGAAAAACTGTTTTTT
few	11	TRBJ2-2	-	TRBV19	CASSISGELFF	TGTGCCAGTAGTATATCCGGGGAGCTGTTTTTT
-	15	TRBJ1-5	-	TRBV20-1	CSARGPHHGNQPQHF	TGCAGTGCTAGAGGGCCTCATCACGGCAATCAGCCCCAGCATTTT
-	15	TRBJ2-5	-	TRBV7-2	CASSLYGQTQETQYF	TGTGCCAGCAGCTTGTACGGACAGACACAAGAGACCCAGTACTTC
few	16	TRBJ2-6	-	TRBV5-5	CASSLFGASGANVLTF	TGTGCCAGCAGCTTATTCGGGGCTAGTGGGGCCAACGTCCTGACTTTC
-	15	TRBJ2-7	TRBD1	TRBV2	CASSGGQGITYEQYF	TGTGCCAGCAGTGGCGGACAGGGGATTACCTACGAGCAGTACTTC
few	16	TRBJ2-7	-	TRBV14	CASSQGRGQPPYEQYF	TGTGCCAGCAGCCAGGGGAGAGGACAGCCCCCCTACGAGCAGTACTTC
many	13	TRBJ2-3	-	TRBV5-1	CASSGNGPDTQYF	TGCGCCAGCAGTGGAAACGGCCCAGATACGCAGTATTTT
few	12	TRBJ2-5	TRBD2	TRBV27	CASSLHRGAQYF	TGTGCCAGCAGTCTACACCGGGGGGCCCAGTACTTC
-	18	TRBJ2-4	-	TRBV6-5	CASSYDDQGLGSLNIQYF	TGTGCCAGCAGTTACGATGATCAGGGCCTAGGGTCATTAAACATTCAGTACTTC
-	14	TRBJ2-6	-	TRBV11-2	CASSLQGGANVLTF	TGTGCCAGCAGCTTACAGGGTGGGGCCAACGTCCTGACTTTC
-	16	TRBJ1-2	TRBD1	TRBV7-9	CASSPNPGQGLGGYTF	TGTGCCAGCAGCCCCAACCCGGGACAGGGTTTGGGCGGCTACACCTTC
-	13	TRBJ2-1	-	TRBV5-1	CASSRREASEQFF	TGCGCCAGCAGTCGCCGGGAAGCGTCCGAGCAGTTCTTC
-	16	TRBJ2-1	-	TRBV7-9	CASSCELELLYNEQFF	TGTGCCAGCAGTTGTGAGTTGGAATTGCTCTACAATGAGCAGTTCTTC
once	16	TRBJ2-1	-	TRBV24-1	CATSDFAGGTGNEQFF	TGTGCCACCAGTGATTTCGCCGGGGGCACCGGAAATGAGCAGTTCTTC
once	17	TRBJ2-7	TRBD2	TRBV20-1	CSARSGLAGVRKGEQYF	TGCAGTGCTAGATCAGGACTAGCGGGAGTCCGAAAGGGCGAGCAGTACTTC